This TCR beta chain was profiled in a study of T-cell reconstitution after alpha-beta-depleted transplantation in children. General study points: Recipient T cells and thymic progenitors that survived were the source of the high TCRbeta diversity seen at day 60 in some patients. After one year, T-cell counts and TCRbeta diversity mostly came from new T cells. Reported findings indicate that, about two months after transplant, alpha-beta T cells came from several hundred expanded clones, which were derived from non-depleted graft cells.

With regard to this clonotype: Antigen unknown.

The CDR3 totals 15 residues. Germline assignment: CDR1 MGHDK and CDR2 SYGVNS. V was cut by 5 bases and J by 2 bases, with 13 bases left in between. Unique molecular identifiers were used to barcode this TCRbeta library. TCRdb called the PCR reads again in MiXCR, with one record for every CDR3 protein. The data show approximately 130,000 distinct CDR3 sequences, around 9.8% seen once. The source material was PBMCs, mostly from graft donor cells, sampled 180 days after TCRalphabeta/CD19-depleted stem cell transplant. This chain links TRBV25-1 with TRBJ1-3; D is uncertain. This clonotype was obtained from a girl under three years old who had a stem cell transplant for combined immunodeficiency, so the T cells may come from the graft donor. Here the CDR3 DNA reads TGTGCCAGCAGTAAATTTAGCCGAACTGGAAACACCATATATTTT. Translating gives CASSKFSRTGNTIYF.